This TCR beta chain was observed in a study of T cells in Graves' hyperthyroidism and ophthalmopathy. General observations from the study: The majority of expanded thyroid clonotypes above 0.001 also appeared in blood.

This clonotype was seen repeatedly, ten times or more. Its antigen is undetermined. The CDR3 is 12 amino acids. Trimming removed 4 bases from V and 9 bases from J; junction bases left unmatched: 3. The V gene's germline CDR1 is SGHAT and CDR2 FQNNGV. There were TCR beta CDR3 regions amplified from RNA transcripts. RT-PCR in the first round (using the HTBI primer set) targeted the TCR CDR3. TCRdb called the multiplex PCR reads again in MiXCR, with one record for every CDR3 protein. The sample has a few hundred thousand distinct CDR3 sequences, about 14% seen once. Ophthalmopathy cases scored 3 or more on the Clinical Activity Score and 4 or more on NOSPECS grade, with duration below 3 months. The PBMCs were taken from roughly 9.3 ml of fresh peripheral blood.

The chain employs TRBV11-2 and TRBJ2-7, with TRBD2 matching over 10 bases. This receptor was taken from a woman in her twenties or thirties with Graves' ophthalmopathy. The sequencing input was blood. Written as DNA, the CDR3 is TGTGCCAGCAGCTCGAGACTAGCGGGGCAGTACTTC. Protein product: CASSSRLAGQYF.